This entry describes one T cell receptor (beta chain). These data belong to a study of T cell changes during pregnancy in multiple sclerosis. The data were produced by immunoSEQ multiplex PCR, yet TCRdb's version contains in-frame clones alone and is incomplete. The repertoire holds around 52,000 clones, with about 91% as singletons. Trimming pared 2 bases from V and 4 bases from J, leaving 12 bases between. CDR1 and CDR2 (germline): SGHDT, YYEEEE. The CDR3 runs to 14 residues. The chain is built from TRBV5-6 and TRBJ1-1; perhaps TRBD1 as D (5 bases). This sequence originates from a female donor with multiple sclerosis, enrolled in a pregnancy study. The source material was CD4+ T cells from peripheral blood mononuclear cells, sampled in the second trimester of pregnancy. The DNA of the CDR3 is TGTGCCAGCAGCTTCAGTTGGAGGGGCACTGAAGCTTTCTTT. The encoded protein is CASSFSWRGTEAFF.